The 24 T cell receptor beta chains given below trace back to one sample, sequenced in a study of blood T cell repertoires in COVID-19. Profiled with immunoSEQ multiplex PCR; TCRdb holds only in-frame clones, not every one. The table records roughly 160,000 clones, 70% to 90% of them present only once. Sequencing was done on a sample of peripheral blood. The origin of the receptors is an elderly man with COVID-19, enrolled during active disease.

This chain links TRBV2 with TRBJ1-4, with a possible D match to TRBD1 (6 bases). V was pared by 2 bases and J by 3 bases, with 10 bases between. The germline V gene has CDR1 SNHLY and CDR2 FYNNEI. This CDR3 region has 15 residues. For the CDR3, the DNA is TGTGCCAGCAGTGAAACACAGGGCGCTAATGAAAAACTGTTTTTT. Residues: CASSETQGANEKLFF.

The chain combines TRBV11-3 with TRBJ2-5; no clear D. The CDR3 extends over 14 amino acids. The germline V gene encodes CDR1 SGHNT and CDR2 YENEEA. The V and J ends lost 7 bases and 5 bases respectively, with 17 bases between them. CDR3 amino acids: CASNPGPIGETQYF. In nucleotides, the CDR3 is TGTGCCAGCAACCCCGGCCCTATCGGGGAGACCCAGTACTTC.

This chain links TRBV7-2 with TRBJ1-3, with D maybe TRBD1 (5 bases). CDR1 SGHTA and CDR2 FQGNSA come from the germline V gene. V shed 8 bases and J shed 3 bases, with 11 bases lying between them. This CDR3 has 13 amino acids. In DNA form, the CDR3 reads TGTGCCAGCGCCCAGGGTGGTGGAAACACCATATATTTT. Amino acid sequence: CASAQGGGNTIYF.

J is TRBJ2-7 and V is TRBV6-1, with D possibly being TRBD2 (6 bases). Germline V gene sequence: CDR1 MNHNS, CDR2 SASEGT. Trimming removed 2 bases from V and 1 base from J, with 12 bases in between. CDR3 length equals 15 residues. CDR3 in DNA: TGTGCCAGCAGTGAACCGGGGAGGCCTTCCTACGAGCAGTACTTC. As protein: CASSEPGRPSYEQYF.

This chain uses TRBV20-1 with TRBJ2-5; D is uncertain. The germline V gene encodes CDR1 DFQATT and CDR2 SNEGSKA (reference sequence). The CDR3 loop spans 12 amino acids. V was pared by 3 bases and J by 5 bases, with 10 bases between. The chain's CDR3 is CSASALLETQYF. The DNA for the CDR3 is TGCAGTGCTAGTGCGCTACTCGAGACCCAGTACTTC.

The CDR3 coding sequence is TGTGCCAGTAGTATGAGCGGGGGCACAGATACGCAGTATTTT. The encoded protein is CASSMSGGTDTQYF. The chain joins TRBV19 to TRBJ2-3; 7 bases are shared with TRBD2. Germline loops: CDR1 LNHDA, CDR2 SQIVND (reference sequence). This CDR3 has 14 residues. The V segment lost 3 bases and the J segment 1 base; nucleotides outside the gene matches: 1.

The J gene is TRBJ1-1, the V gene TRBV7-3; maybe TRBD1 (6 bases). V dropped 8 bases and J dropped 1 base, with 11 bases sitting between them. The CDR3 sequence is 13 residues long. Germline V gene data show CDR1 as SGHTA and CDR2 as FQGTGA. The CDR3 DNA reads as TGTGCCAGCTCCGGACAGAAGAACACTGAAGCTTTCTTT. Its translation: CASSGQKNTEAFF. The whole variable domain, remainder taken from reference TRBV7-3 and TRBJ1-1, is GAGVSQTPSNKVTEKGKYVELRCDPISGHTALYWYRQSLGQGPEFLIYFQGTGAADDSGLPNDRFFAVRPEGSVSTLKIQRTERGDSAVYLCASSGQKNTEAFFGQGTRLTVV.

The CDR3 spells CASRQQANSPLHF. CDR3 DNA: TGTGCCAGCAGGCAACAGGCAAATTCACCCCTCCACTTT. V gene TRBV7-9 combines with J gene TRBJ1-6; perhaps TRBD1 as D (5 bases). Trimming stripped 6 bases from V and 7 bases from J, with 10 bases between. Germline values: CDR1 SEHNR, CDR2 FQNEAQ (reference sequence). CDR3 size: 13 residues.

The V call is TRBV18, the J call TRBJ1-2; no clear D. The CDR3 length is 13 residues. Germline values: CDR1 KGHSH, CDR2 LQKENI. Trimming removed 2 bases from V and 3 bases from J, with 7 bases in between. The CDR3 spells CASSPVGDYGYTF. The DNA of the CDR3 is TGTGCCAGCTCACCAGTCGGGGACTATGGCTACACCTTC. The whole variable domain, remainder taken from reference TRBV18 and TRBJ1-2, is NAGVMQNPRHLVRRRGQEARLRCSPMKGHSHVYWYRQLPEEGLKFMVYLQKENIIDESGMPKERFSAEFPKEGPSILRIQQVVRGDSAAYFCASSPVGDYGYTFGSGTRLTVV.

This chain links TRBV12-3 or TRBV12-4 with TRBJ1-3, with D unclear. The CDR3 contains 11 residues. Trimming shortened V by 5 bases and J by 5 bases, and 4 bases separated the two germline ends. The CDR3 DNA reads TGTGCCAGCAGTACTCGAAACACCATATATTTT. This translates into CASSTRNTIYF.

This chain joins TRBV12-3 or TRBV12-4 and TRBJ1-5; D is undetermined. The germline V and J ends were trimmed by 2 bases and 4 bases, with 6 bases remaining between them. The CDR3 has 13 amino acids. The chain's CDR3 is CASSLRVNQPQHF. CDR3 nucleotides: TGTGCCAGCAGTTTACGGGTGAATCAGCCCCAGCATTTT.

CDR3 region: CASSVVDRIYF. For the CDR3, the DNA is TGTGCCAGCAGTGTTGTTGACAGGATTTACTTC. The J gene is TRBJ2-7, the V gene TRBV2, with D perhaps matching TRBD1 (6 bases). This CDR3 spans 11 amino acids. Looked up from germline, CDR1 is SNHLY and CDR2 is FYNNEI. The V gene lost 4 bases and the J gene lost 13 bases, with 14 bases spanning the gap.

The CDR3 DNA follows: TGTGCCAGCAGTTACTCGTGGACAGGGGAACCACCCCTCCACTTT. This gives the protein CASSYSWTGEPPLHF. J is TRBJ1-6 and V is TRBV6-2 or TRBV6-3; 9 bases line up with TRBD1. The CDR3 spans 15 residues. Germline loops: CDR1 MNHEY, CDR2 SVGEGT. After removal of 0 bases from V and 11 bases from J, the junction contained 5 bases not matched to a gene.

This chain links TRBV7-2 with TRBJ1-5; no reliable D call. The V gene lost 5 bases and the J gene lost 1 base, with 15 bases spanning the gap. This CDR3 comprises 16 residues. Germline V gene lookup returns CDR1 SGHTA and CDR2 FQGNSA. In DNA form, the CDR3 reads TGTGCCAGCAGCGCAAATAGGTTCGGGAGCAATCAGCCCCAGCATTTT. Translated: CASSANRFGSNQPQHF.

The chain is built from TRBV30 and TRBJ2-5; TRBD1 aligns across 7 bases. The CDR3 consists of 16 residues. In germline, CDR1 is GTSNPN, CDR2 SVGIG (reference sequence). As DNA, the CDR3 is TGTGCTCTTAGAACCGGGACAGTGAGAAGTGAAGAGACCCAGTACTTC. Protein sequence: CALRTGTVRSEETQYF.

V is TRBV6-6 and J is TRBJ1-5, with 8 bases fitting TRBD1. CDR1 and CDR2 from the germline V gene are MNHNY and SVGAGI (reference sequence). The CDR3 loop spans 16 amino acids. V trimming: 0 bases; J trimming: 5 bases; junction bases outside the gene matches: 6. DNA of the CDR3: TGTGCCAGCAGTTACTCGAGGCAGGGGGCAGATCAGCCCCAGCATTTT. Protein sequence: CASSYSRQGADQPQHF.

The chain employs TRBV2 and TRBJ2-7; 9 bases are shared with TRBD2. The J segment lost 3 bases and the V segment lost 7 bases, leaving 4 bases of the junction unmatched. Germline V lookup: CDR1 SNHLY, CDR2 FYNNEI. The CDR3 has 13 amino acids. For the CDR3, the DNA is TGTGCCAGCAAGCGGGGGGAACTCTACGAGCAGTACTTC. Amino acid sequence: CASKRGELYEQYF.

This chain connects TRBV6-6 to TRBJ1-5; 7 nucleotides align to TRBD1. The length of the CDR3 is 14 residues. V gave up 6 bases and J gave up 1 base; unmatched junction bases: 3. Per the germline V gene, CDR1 is MNHNY and CDR2 is SVGAGI (reference sequence). The CDR3 DNA sequence: TGTGCCAGCAGCCTGGACAGGAGCAATCAGCCCCAGCATTTT. Its protein product is CASSLDRSNQPQHF.

CDR3 nucleotide sequence: TGTGCCAGCAGTTTCCTCAATGAGCAGTTCTTC. It is translated as CASSFLNEQFF. The genes are TRBV12-3 or TRBV12-4 and TRBJ2-1; unclear D gene. Trimming pared 3 bases from V and 6 bases from J, leaving 3 bases between. This CDR3 has 11 amino acids.

This sequence joins TRBV7-9 and TRBJ2-7, with 10 bases aligning to TRBD2. V dropped 8 bases and J dropped 5; count of bases not matched to a gene: 3. Germline V gene sequence: CDR1 SEHNR, CDR2 FQNEAQ (reference sequence). This CDR3 region has 12 residues. The CDR3 DNA is TGTGCCAGCGGGACTAGCGACCACGAGCAGTACTTC. The encoded protein is CASGTSDHEQYF. Complete variable domain (other parts from reference TRBV7-9 and TRBJ2-7): DTGVSQNPRHKITKRGQNVTFRCDPISEHNRLYWYRQTLGQGPEFLTYFQNEAQLEKSRLLSDRFSAERPKGSFSTLEIQRTEQGDSAMYLCASGTSDHEQYFGPGTRLTVT.

The chain couples TRBV6-5 to TRBJ1-2; TRBD1 might be the D (5 bases). Germline V gene data show CDR1 as MNHEY and CDR2 as SVGAGI. The CDR3 runs 14 residues. The V gene lost 3 bases and the J gene lost 8 bases, with 16 bases spanning the gap. DNA for the CDR3: TGTGCCAGCAGTTATTACGATCAGGGTGTAGGCTACACCTTC. Protein sequence: CASSYYDQGVGYTF.

The sample holds one count of this clone. The chain carries TRBV11-3 and TRBJ2-5, with D tentatively TRBD1 (6 bases). Trimming removed 3 bases from V and 5 bases from J, with 7 bases in between. The CDR3 length is 12 residues. Germline-derived CDR1 and CDR2 are SGHNT and YENEEA. CDR3 nucleotides: TGTGCCAGCAGCTTCCAGGGGGAGACCCAGTACTTC. Encoded protein: CASSFQGETQYF.

This chain connects TRBV6-4 to TRBJ2-2; the D gene is possibly TRBD1 (5 bases). With 3 bases removed from V and 4 bases from J, the gap between germline ends came to 12 bases. CDR3 length equals 15 residues. The germline V gene has CDR1 MRHNA and CDR2 SNTAGT. The DNA for the CDR3 is TGTGCCAGCAGTGAAAGTCAGGGTGGCACCGGGGAGCTGTTTTTT. Protein product: CASSESQGGTGELFF.

This chain links TRBV7-9 with TRBJ2-3, with a tentative D call TRBD2 (6 bases). Germline-derived CDR1 and CDR2 are SEHNR and FQNEAQ (reference sequence). V lost 6 bases, J lost 2 bases, and 15 bases lay in between. The length of the CDR3 is 15 residues. The CDR3 spells CASSLRDSATDTQYF. In nucleotides, the CDR3 is TGTGCCAGCAGTCTGAGGGACTCGGCCACAGATACGCAGTATTTT.